Included here is one T cell receptor beta chain sequence, with context. Its binding antigen is unknown. There are no base qualities to consult, and no much larger clone falls within one base. The CDR3 has 13 amino acids, counting the end cysteine and phenylalanine. The retained sequence is limited to the CDR3, 39 bases, with the frame set at the first base. V is reduced by 8 bases and J by 0 bases, leaving a spacing of 8 bases between them. The germline V gene provides CDR1 MDHEN and CDR2 SYDVKM. The library was built by means of the immunoSEQ multiplex PCR assay. In most patients, genomic DNA was isolated using the Qiagen DNeasy Blood and Tissue Kit and sent frozen to Adaptive Biotechnologies for TCR sequencing. For most patients, high-throughput TCR-beta CDR3 sequencing of genomic DNA was performed by Adaptive Biotechnologies. On the study's bioinformatics: TCR sequencing data for roughly 18 patients were retrieved from Adaptive's ImmunoSEQ software; a few other patients were processed with MiXCR and VDJtools. To correct CD4 versus CD8 sorting errors, sequences present in both subsets at a frequency ratio below 5:1 were removed. CDR3 nucleotide sequences shared between donor and recipient were removed because the origin of such sequences could not be assigned. To be classed as alloreactive, a clone needed at least 2-fold expansion over unstimulated cells and a minimum CFSE-low frequency of 0.002% (template counts) or 0.001% (read counts). Clones detected in sequenced pre-transplant spleen, lymph node, or MLR CFSE-low populations of the donor or recipient were defined as mappable. Cumulative frequency of alloreactive clones was calculated as a percentage of all sequences weighted by copy number. Here the immuneACCESS table is served through TCRdb, limited to in-frame sequences with V and J called. Missing clones are a known gap in these copies; in checked studies unresolved V genes cover under half, and the rest lacks a known reason. V, J and clone size are taken as reported in that table, and D and trimming were inferred from the DNA itself. For this sample there are approximately 92,000 clones; around nine tenths appear just once. The top ten constitute roughly 5.5% of the sample.

This entry is derived from a study of graft-versus-host responses after intestinal transplantation (dated by TCRdb to the early 2020s). For context, the study as a whole: Multivisceral, liver-intestinal, or isolated intestinal transplants were received by the recipients. Donor T cell macrochimerism was defined as a peak of at least 4% donor T cells among recipient peripheral blood mononuclear cells. After intestinal transplantation, graft-versus-host and host-versus-graft alloreactive T cell clones in the graft, circulation and bone marrow were tracked using bulk TCR-beta CDR3 sequencing. Alloreactive clones were identified by sequencing pre-transplant mixed lymphocyte reaction products and comparing them with unstimulated pre-transplant donor and recipient T cells. Of the approximately 24 intestinal transplant recipients enrolled in the cohort, one of whom was a retransplant, 3 patients without pretransplant specimens were excluded. Anti-thymocyte globulin induction was given to all recipients, followed by maintenance tacrolimus and steroids for approximately three years. Rather than being sequenced by the commercial service, samples from three later patients were sequenced in-house on an Illumina MiSeq and processed with MiXCR.

Overall study outcomes, separate from this receptor: Conclusions were limited by the relatively low number and heterogeneity of intestinal transplant patients. In patients with donor T cell macrochimerism, the allografts had high GvH to HvG T cell clonal ratios. GvH clones were detected in recipient bone marrow, and some appeared earlier in ileal mucosa or blood, consistent with an intestinal mucosal origin. Early after transplant, peak levels of circulating GvH clones were found to be associated with declines in HvG clones.

Read against the paper, the sample's time point label means: cells obtained before transplantation from donor or recipient. CD3+CD4+ and CD3+CD8+ populations were FACS-sorted from unstimulated pre-transplant donor and recipient cells taken from spleen or lymph nodes. The chain couples TRBV28 to TRBJ2-1, with no D gene named confidently. The clonotype was recovered from a human donor who received an intestinal transplant. This specimen was unstimulated CD8+ T cells sorted from spleen or lymph node cells, taken before intestinal transplant. The DNA sequence is given as TGTGCCAGCGCCGATAGCTCCTACAATGAGCAGTTCTTC. Translation gives CASADSSYNEQFF.